This T cell receptor (beta chain) was sequenced during a study of blood T cell repertoires in COVID-19 (dated by TCRdb to about 2020). A note on the overall study: Collaborator samples came from the United States, Italy and Spain and covered acute and convalescent phases of COVID-19. The prospective study material was composed of cDNA or gDNA derived from T cells, B-cell-depleted T cells, or PBMCs. Subjects who had been exposed to COVID-19, were actively infected with it, or had recovered from it provided the deeply sampled blood TCRbeta repertoires that made up the dataset. The repertoires were released in a freely available public database meant as a resource for research on the immune response to SARS-CoV-2. Samples came from the ongoing ImmuneRACE study (first 160 participants) plus 1,254 subjects from 6 global collaborators. Sample metadata almost always included a de-identified subject ID, COVID-19 status, age in years and sex. Where HLA class I and class II types were available, the types were taken from metadata supplied by the sample provider, not from assay-based typing.

The CDR3, from cysteine to phenylalanine, totals 11 residues. Only the CDR3 DNA stays, 33 bases, in frame from base 1. CDR1 is given as DFQATT and CDR2 as SNEGSKA, both from the germline V gene (reference sequence). TCRbeta CDR3 regions were amplified from genomic DNA using the immunoSEQ Assay, a bias-controlled multiplex PCR. The authors' analysis ran thus. The number of nucleated cells in each sample was estimated by amplification of reference gene primers within the assay. To quantify the absolute abundance of each unique TCRbeta CDR3 rearrangement, sequence reads were collapsed and filtered. Productive Simpson clonality was computed per sample as the square root of Simpson's diversity index over productive rearrangements. Entries here come from immuneACCESS through TCRdb and include only in-frame sequences with V and J called. Some clones fail to appear in such tables; in the studies checked, an unresolved V gene covers under half of the shortfall, and the cause of the remainder is unknown. D and trimming were read from the DNA, whereas the V and J calls and clone size are those reported in that table. This sample holds 130,000 to 150,000 clones; around 84% were observed only once. The top ten clonotypes cover approximately 13% of the sample.

The collaborating institutions used their own protocols to collect whole blood in K2EDTA tubes. Collaborator samples were shipped for TCRbeta analysis as frozen whole blood, isolated PBMCs, or DNA extracted from either sample type. Note on this clone: Its antigen has not been determined. There are no base qualities to consult, and no much larger clone falls within one base.

The full study reports these points: The amount of clinical and demographic metadata varied by source and participant and was provided uncurated.

Sequenced: peripheral blood. Rearrangement joined TRBV20-1 to TRBJ1-4; the junction holds 8 bases that match TRBD1. This clonotype originated in a man aged 55 to 70 with active or convalescent COVID-19. The encoded CDR3 is CRVTGGPELFF. The base sequence is TGCAGGGTTACAGGGGGTCCGGAACTGTTTTTT.